The 15 T cell receptor beta chains reported below all come from one sample, sequenced in a study of a mutant IDH1 vaccine in newly diagnosed glioma. Sequencing was performed with immunoSEQ multiplex PCR; in TCRdb, only in-frame clones are kept and a portion is missing. The table has about 34,000 clones, 80% to 90% seen once; the top ten hold around 13%. As for time point: week 47, end of study. Alongside topical imiquimod, each dose of vaccine comprised 300 ug of mutant IDH1 20-mer peptide. These receptors have no known antigen. The input for sequencing was PBMCs, taken from a glioma patient whose treatment included an IDH1 peptide vaccine. These receptors all stem from a young woman with glioma.

The J gene is TRBJ1-1, the V gene TRBV5-1; a weak D match, TRBD1 (5 bases). The V end lost 0 bases, the J end lost 4 bases, and 7 bases lay between the germline ends. Germline values: CDR1 SGHRS, CDR2 YFSETQ. The CDR3 is made up of 13 amino acids. In DNA form, the CDR3 reads TGCGCCAGCAGCTTGGACGGGACCACTGAAGCTTTCTTT. The encoded protein is CASSLDGTTEAFF.

The chain couples TRBV7-9 to TRBJ2-5; D is uncertain. Germline V gene lookup returns CDR1 SEHNR and CDR2 FQNEAQ (reference sequence). The CDR3 loop spans 15 amino acids. V was shortened by 1 base and J by 1 base, with 10 bases between the two germline ends. In DNA form, the CDR3 reads TGTGCCAGCAGCTTAGGTAGGGCACCCCAAGAGACCCAGTACTTC. Protein product: CASSLGRAPQETQYF.

The CDR3 sequence: CASSESLGTEAFF. The CDR3 DNA reads as TGCGCCAGCAGTGAGTCGTTGGGAACTGAAGCTTTCTTT. The chain uses TRBV10-2 and TRBJ1-1; D call uncertain. CDR1 is WSHSY and CDR2 is SAAADI in the germline V gene. V gave up 0 bases and J gave up 5 bases, with 7 bases separating them. The CDR3 length is 13 residues.

V and J are TRBV6-1 and TRBJ1-2; no definite D call. The CDR3 consists of 12 residues. The V and J ends lost 6 bases and 8 bases respectively, with 13 bases between them. CDR1 is MNHNS and CDR2 is SASEGT in the germline V gene. CDR3 nucleotide sequence: TGTGCCAGCAGATCCTTTTCCCCCGGCTACACCTTC. Amino acid sequence: CASRSFSPGYTF.

This chain uses TRBV14 with TRBJ2-7; D is perhaps TRBD1 or TRBD2 (5 bases each). Trimming shortened V by 1 base and J by 2 bases, and 12 bases separated the two germline ends. CDR3 length equals 15 residues. CDR1 is SGHDN, CDR2 FVKESK, per germline. The CDR3 sequence is CASSQVVRGTYEQYF. For the CDR3, the DNA is TGTGCCAGCAGCCAAGTCGTCCGGGGCACCTACGAGCAGTACTTC.

V gene TRBV10-3 combines with J gene TRBJ2-7; D remains ambiguous. The germline V and J ends were trimmed by 6 bases and 0 bases, with 12 bases remaining between them. The CDR3 extends over 14 amino acids. Germline-derived CDR1 and CDR2 are ENHRY and SYGVKD. Written as DNA, the CDR3 is TGTGCCATCAGCGCCCTCACGAGCTCCTACGAGCAGTACTTC. This encodes CAISALTSSYEQYF.

V and J are TRBV27 and TRBJ1-5; D gene ambiguous. This CDR3 is 14 amino acids long. V gave up 6 bases and J gave up 1 base, with 10 bases separating them. The germline CDR1 and CDR2 sequences are MNHEY and SMNVEV (reference sequence). This CDR3 is CASRKAGSNQPQHF. The CDR3 DNA reads as TGTGCCAGCAGAAAGGCGGGAAGCAATCAGCCCCAGCATTTT.

The V gene is TRBV19, the J gene TRBJ1-1, with a tentative D call TRBD1 (5 bases). Trimming took off 7 bases at V and 6 bases at J, with 21 bases between the two ends. The CDR3 runs 15 residues. Germline CDR1 LNHDA, CDR2 SQIVND (reference sequence). Here the CDR3 DNA reads TGTGCCAGTATCCCATTGATGGGTGGAGGGGCTGAAGCTTTCTTT. Translated, it gives CASIPLMGGGAEAFF.

This CDR3 is CSVAPQETQYF. The CDR3 DNA reads as TGCAGCGTTGCACCACAAGAGACCCAGTACTTC. This chain uses TRBV29-1 with TRBJ2-5; no clear D gene. Germline CDR1 reads SQVTM; CDR2 reads ANQGSEA. CDR3 length: 11 residues. Trimming removed 4 bases from V and 2 bases from J, with 5 bases in between. The variable domain in full, with the rest retrieved from reference TRBV29-1 and TRBJ2-5, is SAVISQKPSRDICQRGTSLTIQCQVDSQVTMMFWYRQQPGQSLTLIATANQGSEATYESGFVIDKFPISRPNLTFSTLTVSNMSPEDSSIYLCSVAPQETQYFGPGTRLLVL.

The V and J genes are TRBV10-3 and TRBJ2-7; 9 bases are a match to TRBD1. V lost 11 bases to trimming and J lost 1 base; unmatched junction nucleotides: 9. From germline, CDR1 is ENHRY and CDR2 SYGVKD. There are 14 residues in the CDR3. The CDR3 region is CAATGQGMSYEQYF. The CDR3 DNA follows: TGTGCCGCCACAGGACAGGGGATGTCCTACGAGCAGTACTTC.

CDR3 sequence: CATLGQGYEKLFF. DNA for the CDR3: TGTGCCACCCTCGGACAGGGCTATGAAAAACTGTTTTTT. V is TRBV2 and J is TRBJ1-4, with TRBD1 identical over 8 bases. CDR1 is SNHLY, CDR2 FYNNEI, per germline. The junction had 7 bases not matched to a gene; V was cut back by 10 bases and J by 6 bases. The CDR3 is 13 residues long.

DNA for the CDR3: TGTGCCAGCAGCTTAGATAGGCCTTTCTACGAGCAGTACTTC. The encoded protein is CASSLDRPFYEQYF. The chain links TRBV11-2 to TRBJ2-7; unclear D gene. Germline V lookup: CDR1 SGHAT, CDR2 FQNNGV. With 0 bases removed from V and 3 bases from J, the gap between germline ends came to 9 bases. This CDR3 has 14 residues.

The V call is TRBV5-1, the J call TRBJ1-1; D unclear. Trimming stripped 5 bases from V and 7 bases from J, with 9 bases between. CDR3 length: 11 amino acids. Germline lookup yields CDR1 SGHRS and CDR2 YFSETQ. The CDR3 DNA reads TGCGCCAGCAGTCTCGCGGGTGAAGCTTTCTTT. Its translation is CASSLAGEAFF.

This rearrangement joins TRBV25-1 to TRBJ2-7, with D possibly being TRBD1 (6 bases). Germline assignment: CDR1 MGHDK and CDR2 SYGVNS. Trimming shortened V by 6 bases and J by 2 bases, and 14 bases separated the two germline ends. The CDR3 sequence is 14 residues long. DNA of the CDR3: TGTGCCAGCAGCAAACAGGGTTTCCCCTACGAGCAGTACTTC. Its protein product is CASSKQGFPYEQYF.

This chain uses TRBV7-9 with TRBJ2-2; the match to TRBD1 covers 8 bases. There are 15 residues in the CDR3. The J segment lost 7 bases and the V segment lost 5 bases, leaving 9 bases of the junction unmatched. CDR1 SEHNR and CDR2 FQNEAQ come from the germline V gene (reference sequence). CDR3 sequence: CASSLVRTGNGELFF. In nucleotides, the CDR3 is TGTGCCAGCAGCCTTGTTCGGACAGGGAACGGGGAGCTGTTTTTT.